Below, one T cell receptor (beta chain) is given with its context. Original processing methods: Reference gene primer amplification in the assay estimated nucleated cell counts. Method: immunoSEQ multiplex PCR; TCRdb's copy keeps in-frame clones and lacks some. D and trimming come from the DNA, and the V and J calls and clone size come from that table. The data contain over 200,000 clones, around 90% of them singletons. The data derive from a study of blood T cell repertoires in COVID-19. As for the study in general: The origin of the acute and convalescent COVID-19 samples was the United States, Italy and Spain. T cells, B-cell-depleted T cells, or PBMCs supplied cDNA or gDNA.

CDR1 and CDR2 (germline): MNHNY, SVGAGI (reference sequence). Deletions cut 0 bases from V and 7 bases from J, with 15 bases between. The CDR3 consists of 16 residues. The origin of this receptor is a man aged 60 to 75 with COVID-19, enrolled during active disease. The chain links TRBV6-6 to TRBJ1-4; D uncertain. Sequenced: peripheral blood. This chain's CDR3 is CASSYSGRVRGEKLFF. The CDR3 DNA reads TGTGCCAGCAGTTACTCTGGTCGGGTACGTGGTGAAAAACTGTTTTTT.